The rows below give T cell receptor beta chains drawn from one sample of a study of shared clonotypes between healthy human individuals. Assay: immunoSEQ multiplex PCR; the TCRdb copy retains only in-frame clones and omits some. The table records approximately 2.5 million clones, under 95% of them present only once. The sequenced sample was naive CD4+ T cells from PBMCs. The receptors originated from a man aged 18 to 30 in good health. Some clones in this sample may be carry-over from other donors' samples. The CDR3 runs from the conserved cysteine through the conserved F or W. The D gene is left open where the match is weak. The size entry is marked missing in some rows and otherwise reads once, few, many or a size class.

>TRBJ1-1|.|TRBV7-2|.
TGTGCCAGTCAGGAGTTATATGACACTGAAGCTTTCTTT
CASQELYDTEAFF
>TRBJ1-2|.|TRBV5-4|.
TGTGCCAGCAGCCTAATGCGGGAAGCTAACTATGGCTACACCTTC
CASSLMREANYGYTF
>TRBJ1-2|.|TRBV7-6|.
TGTGCCAGCAGCTTAGCAGCAGCTTCCGCTAACTATGGCTACACCTTC
CASSLAAASANYGYTF
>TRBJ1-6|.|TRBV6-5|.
TGTGCCAGCAGTACCGGGACGGATAATTCACCCCTCCACTTT
CASSTGTDNSPLHF
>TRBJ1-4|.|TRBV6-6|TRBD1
TGCGCCAGCAGAGCTCCCGGGACAGGGAATGAAAAACTGTTTTTT
CASRAPGTGNEKLFF
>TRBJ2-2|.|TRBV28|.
TGTGCCAGCAGTTTACTCCTCAAGAACACCGGGGAGCTGTTTTTT
CASSLLLKNTGELFF
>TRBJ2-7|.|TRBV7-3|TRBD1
TGTGCCAGCAGCTCGATCAGGGGGTACGAGCAGTACTTC
CASSSIRGYEQYF
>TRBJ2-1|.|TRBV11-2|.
TGTGCCAGCAGCTTAGTTGGGGGGCAGGTGTTCTTC
CASSLVGGQVFF
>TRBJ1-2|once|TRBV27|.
TGTGCCAGCAGTCCTGGACAGTTTAACTATGGCTACACCTTC
CASSPGQFNYGYTF
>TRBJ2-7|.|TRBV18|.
TGTGCCAGCTCACCACGTTCCGATACCTACGAGCAGTACTTC
CASSPRSDTYEQYF
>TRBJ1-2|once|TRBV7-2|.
TGTGCCAGCAGCTTAGATCGATACAGCGGCAGCGATGGCTACACCTTC
CASSLDRYSGSDGYTF
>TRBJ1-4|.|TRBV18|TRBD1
TGTGCCAGCTCCCGCGGACAGGGGGCAACTAATGAAAAACTGTTTTTT
CASSRGQGATNEKLFF
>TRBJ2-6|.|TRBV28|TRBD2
TGTGCCAGCAGTTTCCCGAGACAGCGGGGGGCAAGAGGCTCTGGGGCCAACGTCCTGACTTTC
CASSFPRQRGARGSGANVLTF
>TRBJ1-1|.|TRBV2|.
TGTGCCAGCAGTGAAGTCCAAGTCATGAACACTGAAGCTTTCTTT
CASSEVQVMNTEAFF
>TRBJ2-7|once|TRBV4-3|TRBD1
TGCGCCAGCAGCCAGGTTACAGGGGGGTTTTACGAGCAGTACTTC
CASSQVTGGFYEQYF
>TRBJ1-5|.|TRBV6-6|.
TGTGCCAGCAGCTCCCTCGGGGTTATTCAGCCCCAGCATTTT
CASSSLGVIQPQHF
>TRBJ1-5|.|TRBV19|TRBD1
TGTGCCAGTAGCACGACAGGGGTCAATCAGCCCCAGCATTTT
CASSTTGVNQPQHF
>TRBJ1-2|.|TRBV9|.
TGTGCCAGCAGCGCGCCCTATGGCTACACCTTC
CASSAPYGYTF
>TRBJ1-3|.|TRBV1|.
TGCACCAGCAGCCAAGATAGTTGGAGTTCGCCAGGAAAAGCCGAACACTCTGGAAACACCATATATTTT
CTSSQDSWSSPGKAEHSGNTIYF
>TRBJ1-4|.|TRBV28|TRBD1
TGTGCCAGCAGTTTTAGAGACAGGGGAAGTCAAAAACTGTTTTTT
CASSFRDRGSQKLFF
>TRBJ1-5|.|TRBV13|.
TGTGCCAGCAGCAAAAAGCGGGGGCAGGTGAGTCAGCCCCAGCATTTT
CASSKKRGQVSQPQHF
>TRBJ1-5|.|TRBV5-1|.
TGCGCCAGCAGCTTGGCGGGTCTCAATCAGCCCCAGCATTTT
CASSLAGLNQPQHF
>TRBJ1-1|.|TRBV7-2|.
TGTGCCAGCAGCTTCGGCCCCCTGGCCACTGAAGCTTTCTTT
CASSFGPLATEAFF
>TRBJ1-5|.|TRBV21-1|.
TGTGCCAGCAGCATACCTTACCGGGACAGGGCCGATCAGCCCCAGCATTTT
CASSIPYRDRADQPQHF
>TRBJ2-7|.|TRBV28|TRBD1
TGTGCCAGCAGTCAACCGGGACAGGGTCGGCGGAAGCAGTACTTC
CASSQPGQGRRKQYF
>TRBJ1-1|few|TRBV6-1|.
TGTGCGGCCGGGGTGGTCGGGAAGCCTGAAGCTTTCTTT
CAAGVVGKPEAFF
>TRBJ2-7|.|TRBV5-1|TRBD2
TGCGCCAGCAGCTTAGGACTAGCGGGAGGGTACGAGCAGTACTTC
CASSLGLAGGYEQYF
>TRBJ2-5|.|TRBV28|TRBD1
TGTGCCAGCAGAAACTCGGGACAGGGGGATGCAGAGACCCAGTACTTC
CASRNSGQGDAETQYF
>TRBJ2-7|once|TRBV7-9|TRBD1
TGTGCCAGCAGCTTATTAACGGGACAGGGGCCCGATGAGCAGTACTTC
CASSLLTGQGPDEQYF
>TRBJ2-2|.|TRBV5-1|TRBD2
TGCGCCAGCAAAGCAGCGGGAAGAGAGACCGGGGAGCTGTTTTTT
CASKAAGRETGELFF
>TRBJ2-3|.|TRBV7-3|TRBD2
TGTGCCAGCAGCTTAGGGACTAGCGATTTTAACGTCCGGGATACGCAGTATTTT
CASSLGTSDFNVRDTQYF
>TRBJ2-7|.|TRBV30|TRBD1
TGTGCCTGGACAAGGACAGGGTCCTACGAGCAGTACTTC
CAWTRTGSYEQYF
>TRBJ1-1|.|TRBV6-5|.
TGTGCCAGCAGTTATAGGGGGGGGACGAACACTGAAGCTTTCTTT
CASSYRGGTNTEAFF
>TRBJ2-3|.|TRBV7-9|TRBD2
TGTGCCAGCAGCTTAGCCCCCACCCGGCGGGAGGGCACAGATACGCAGTATTTT
CASSLAPTRREGTDTQYF
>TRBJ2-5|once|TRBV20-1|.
TGCAGTGCCTCCGGACGGGAGACCCAGTACTTC
CSASGRETQYF
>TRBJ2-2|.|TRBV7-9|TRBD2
TGTGCCAGCAGCTCCTTTAGCGGGAGCAAGAGCACCGGGGAGCTGTTTTTT
CASSSFSGSKSTGELFF
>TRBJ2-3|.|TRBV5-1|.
TGCGCCAGCAGTTCAGTGGGGCCTTATTGGGATACGCAGTATTTT
CASSSVGPYWDTQYF
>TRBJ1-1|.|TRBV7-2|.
TGTGCCAGCAGCTTAACCCCCCTCAGGGCTTTCTTT
CASSLTPLRAFF
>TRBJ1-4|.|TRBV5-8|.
TGTGCCAGCAGCCGAGGGGAGAGACGTGAAAAACTGTTTTTT
CASSRGERREKLFF
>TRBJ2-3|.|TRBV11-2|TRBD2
TGTGCCAGCAGCTTCACCGGGACTATTAGCACAGATACGCAGTATTTT
CASSFTGTISTDTQYF
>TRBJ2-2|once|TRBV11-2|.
TGTGCCAGCAGCTTAAGATTGACGGACACCGGGGAGCTGTTTTTT
CASSLRLTDTGELFF
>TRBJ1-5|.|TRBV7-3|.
TGTGCCAGCAGCGTTGTACAGGGAAGCAATCAGCCCCAGCATTTT
CASSVVQGSNQPQHF
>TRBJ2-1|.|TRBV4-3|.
TGCGCCAGCAGCCAAGCCGACGGGGGCTACAATGAGCAGTTCTTC
CASSQADGGYNEQFF
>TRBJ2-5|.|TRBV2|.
TGTGCCAGCAGTGACAATCAAGAGACCCAGTACTTC
CASSDNQETQYF
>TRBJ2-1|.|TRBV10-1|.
TGCGCCAGCAGTGCACTCAGGGTTCGCAATGAGCAGTTCTTC
CASSALRVRNEQFF
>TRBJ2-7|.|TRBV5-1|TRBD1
TGCGCCAGCAGCCCAAGGGGACAGGCCACCTACGAGCAGTACTTC
CASSPRGQATYEQYF
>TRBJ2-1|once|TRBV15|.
TGTGCCACCAGCAGACCCACTAGCAATGAGCAGTTCTTC
CATSRPTSNEQFF